Following are 20 T cell receptor beta chains from one sample sequenced in a study of T cell responses to AZD1222 COVID-19 vaccine listed by TCRdb under 2021. Library preparation used the immunoSEQ multiplex PCR assay. TCRdb limited this immuneACCESS table to in-frame rearrangements with V and J called. A share of clones is missing; checked studies link under half to unresolved V genes, and the rest is unexplained. The sample has tens of thousands of clones on record, about 93% of them singletons. The ten largest clones capture around 5.2% of the sample. The time point label here, explained by the study, means: baseline before first vaccination. This sample's treatment or condition label indicates: meningococcal conjugate vaccine given as trial control. The sequences come from peripheral blood, collected on day 0 of MenACWY control vaccination. These receptors were obtained from an adult in good health.

This rearrangement joins TRBV27 to TRBJ1-2; TRBD1 matches at 9 bases. With V trimmed by 7 bases and J by 8 bases, 8 bases remained unmatched. Germline assignment: CDR1 MNHEY and CDR2 SMNVEV (reference sequence). The CDR3 runs to 13 residues. The CDR3 coding sequence is TGTGCCAGCACCCTCCGGGACAGGGTCGGCTACACCTTC. This gives the protein CASTLRDRVGYTF.

This rearrangement joins TRBV14 to TRBJ1-4, with 7 bases identical to TRBD1. The CDR3 extends over 17 amino acids. Germline values: CDR1 SGHDN, CDR2 FVKESK. The V segment lost 5 bases and the J segment 0 bases; nucleotides outside the gene matches: 9. CDR3 in DNA: TGTGCCAGCAGCGCACAACAGGGGTTCGCAACTAATGAAAAACTGTTTTTT. This codes for CASSAQQGFATNEKLFF.

The chain combines TRBV28 with TRBJ2-2; 7 bases fit TRBD1. The J segment lost 1 base and the V segment lost 7 bases, leaving 9 bases of the junction unmatched. Germline V gives CDR1 MDHEN, CDR2 SYDVKM. This CDR3 region has 16 residues. The CDR3 DNA is TGTGCCAGCAAAGAACAGGGGAATAAGAACACCGGGGAGCTGTTTTTT. Protein sequence: CASKEQGNKNTGELFF.

This clone occurred once. The V and J genes are TRBV20-1 and TRBJ1-5, with D uncertain. The V gene lost 4 bases and the J gene lost 7 bases, with 8 bases spanning the gap. CDR3 size: 11 residues. The V gene's germline CDR1 is DFQATT and CDR2 SNEGSKA (reference sequence). The CDR3: CSAMAGQPQHF. The CDR3 nucleotides are TGCAGTGCTATGGCCGGACAGCCCCAGCATTTT.

The chain links TRBV4-1 to TRBJ1-5; no reliable D call. Germline V gene data show CDR1 as MGHRA and CDR2 as YSYEKL. V lost 0 bases and J 2 bases, leaving 11 bases between the germline ends. The CDR3 runs to 16 residues. CDR3 protein: CASSQDVGAGNQPQHF. DNA for the CDR3: TGCGCCAGCAGCCAAGATGTGGGAGCCGGCAATCAGCCCCAGCATTTT.

The rearrangement uses TRBV4-1 and TRBJ2-1; 9 bases fit TRBD1. The CDR3 runs to 15 residues. V lost 2 bases to trimming and J lost 9 bases; unmatched junction nucleotides: 8. CDR1 and CDR2 (germline): MGHRA, YSYEKL. CDR3 in amino acids: CASSQTGTGLGEQFF. In nucleotides, the CDR3 is TGCGCCAGCAGCCAAACCGGGACAGGGTTGGGTGAGCAGTTCTTC.

This chain uses TRBV5-1 with TRBJ1-1; D unclear. The CDR3 length is 14 residues. The V end lost 4 bases, the J end lost 1 base, and 11 bases lay between the germline ends. The V gene's germline CDR1 is SGHRS and CDR2 YFSETQ. CDR3 protein: CASSRSGGNTEAFF. CDR3 nucleotide sequence: TGCGCCAGCAGCAGAAGCGGAGGGAACACTGAAGCTTTCTTT.

The chain recombines TRBV21-1 with TRBJ2-1; the table calls TRBD2, which could not be checked here. TRBV21-1 is marked as a pseudogene. The CDR3 totals 13 residues. Here the CDR3 reads CASSQPGGCEQFF. CDR3 sequence (DNA): TGTGCCAGCAGCCAGCCTGGAGGGTGTGAGCAGTTCTTC.

The CDR3 DNA is TGTGCCAGCAGTTCGGAGGCCTATGGCTACACCTTC. It codes for CASSSEAYGYTF. The chain links TRBV7-9 to TRBJ1-2; unclear D gene. V gave up 6 bases and J gave up 4 bases, with 9 bases separating them. This CDR3 has 12 amino acids. In germline, CDR1 is SEHNR, CDR2 FQNEAQ (reference sequence).

The gene calls are TRBV10-3 and TRBJ1-2, with no clear D. Germline V CDR1 and CDR2: ENHRY, SYGVKD. The CDR3 runs to 13 residues. Trimming cost V 5 bases and J 6 bases, with 13 bases left between them. The CDR3 sequence: CAISLTESNGYTF. In DNA form, the CDR3 reads TGTGCCATCAGTTTGACTGAGAGTAATGGCTACACCTTC.

The chain is built from TRBV6-1 and TRBJ1-2; no clear D gene. The V gene lost 2 bases and the J gene lost 6 bases, with 4 bases spanning the gap. Germline CDR1 and CDR2: MNHNS and SASEGT. CDR3 length equals 11 residues. As DNA, the CDR3 is TGTGCCAGCAGTGAATTCCATGGCTACACCTTC. As protein: CASSEFHGYTF.

The chain couples TRBV19 to TRBJ2-2, with D hard to call. Germline-derived CDR1 and CDR2 are LNHDA and SQIVND (reference sequence). Deletions cut 3 bases from V and 1 base from J, with 12 bases between. The CDR3 contains 16 residues. CDR3 sequence (DNA): TGTGCCAGTAGTATTTGGGCAGGAGTGAACACCGGGGAGCTGTTTTTT. Translating it yields CASSIWAGVNTGELFF.

V is TRBV2 and J is TRBJ1-4, with D unresolved. CDR3 length: 14 residues. V lost 5 bases to trimming and J lost 5 bases, with 12 bases between them. Germline V gene sequence: CDR1 SNHLY, CDR2 FYNNEI. The CDR3 spells CASSKRTGNEKLFF. The DNA for the CDR3 is TGTGCCAGCAGTAAAAGGACGGGGAATGAAAAACTGTTTTTT.

The chain joins TRBV6-5 to TRBJ1-5; D not resolved. V was cut by 4 bases and J by 5 bases, with 3 bases left in between. The V gene's germline CDR1 is MNHEY and CDR2 SVGAGI. This CDR3 has 11 residues. The CDR3 nucleotides are TGTGCCAGCAGTTTGGATCAGCCCCAGCATTTT. This translates into CASSLDQPQHF.

This clone was observed a few times. The chain links TRBV10-2 to TRBJ2-5; maybe TRBD1 (7 bases). This CDR3 has 19 residues. Trimming removed 0 bases at V and 6 bases at J, with 26 bases between. Germline V lookup: CDR1 WSHSY, CDR2 SAAADI. The CDR3 spells CASSESILSSRRGAQTQYF. The DNA for the CDR3 is TGCGCCAGCAGTGAGTCGATCTTAAGCTCGCGCAGGGGGGCACAGACCCAGTACTTC.

This chain links TRBV6-2 or TRBV6-3 with TRBJ1-2; D gene unclear. V was clipped by 2 bases and J by 2 bases, with 3 bases between them. CDR1 is MNHEY, CDR2 SVGEGT, per germline. This CDR3 comprises 12 residues. This CDR3 is CASSYPNYGYTF. Here the CDR3 DNA reads TGTGCCAGCAGTTACCCCAACTATGGCTACACCTTC.

The chain joins TRBV15 to TRBJ1-5, with D possibly matching TRBD1 (6 bases). The germline V gene encodes CDR1 LNHNV and CDR2 YYDKDF (reference sequence). This CDR3 has 15 amino acids. V lost 0 bases to trimming and J lost 5 bases, with 11 bases between them. Here the CDR3 reads CATSRDPTGDQPQHF. The CDR3 DNA follows: TGTGCCACCAGCAGAGATCCGACAGGCGATCAGCCCCAGCATTTT.

The count of this clone is one. The chain uses TRBV29-1 and TRBJ1-1; D not resolved. This CDR3 comprises 15 residues. V was shortened by 1 base and J by 4 bases, with 16 bases between the two germline ends. CDR1 and CDR2 from the germline V gene are SQVTM and ANQGSEA. The CDR3 region has the DNA TGCAGCGTTGAAGTAGTTCGGCAAACGGGCACTGAAGCTTTCTTT. As protein: CSVEVVRQTGTEAFF.

V usage is TRBV5-4 and J usage is TRBJ1-1; D might be TRBD1 (6 bases). Deletions cut 4 bases from V and 1 base from J, with 11 bases between. CDR1 is SGHNT, CDR2 YYREEE, per germline (reference sequence). The CDR3 spans 14 residues. The CDR3 nucleotides are TGTGCCAGCAGCCCAGGGGCCGCGAACACTGAAGCTTTCTTT. Its translation: CASSPGAANTEAFF.

The rearrangement joins TRBV29-1 to TRBJ1-1, with a possible D match to TRBD1 (5 bases). CDR3 length: 13 amino acids. V dropped 4 bases and J dropped 4 bases, with 13 bases sitting between them. Germline V gene data show CDR1 as SQVTM and CDR2 as ANQGSEA. For the CDR3, the DNA is TGCAGCGTTGGACAACTGAGGGGCACTGAAGCTTTCTTT. Translating it yields CSVGQLRGTEAFF. The full variable domain, its missing parts supplied by reference TRBV29-1 and TRBJ1-1, is SAVISQKPSRDICQRGTSLTIQCQVDSQVTMMFWYRQQPGQSLTLIATANQGSEATYESGFVIDKFPISRPNLTFSTLTVSNMSPEDSSIYLCSVGQLRGTEAFFGQGTRLTVV.